Given below is one T cell receptor beta chain in context. The data belong to a study of control samples from healthy donors and cancer patients. The CDR3 extends over 11 amino acids. Per germline, CDR1 LGHNA and CDR2 YNFKEQ. Trimming removed 3 bases at V and 13 bases at J, with 10 bases between. The method was immunoSEQ multiplex PCR; TCRdb's version includes in-frame clones alone and lacks a portion of them. This sample has roughly 160,000 clones, with 94% found just once. This TCR was recovered from a man aged 55 to 70 with colorectal cancer. The V gene is TRBV4-2, the J gene TRBJ2-4, with D possibly matching TRBD2 (5 bases). The sample consisted of PBMCs. DNA for the CDR3: TGTGCCAGCAGCCAGAGGACTCACCAGTACTTC. Translating it yields CASSQRTHQYF.